Sequencing of this TCR beta chain was carried out in a study of cytomegalovirus exposure and HLA in healthy donors. About the study: An early release of data contained about 85 million unique TCRs, which came from HLA-typed donors.

The PCR was carried out with 60 Vbeta primers and 13 Jbeta primers. Profiling relied on immunoSEQ multiplex PCR, and the TCRdb table lists in-frame clones only, not all of them. This table has around 180,000 clones, roughly 75% appearing once. Study-level findings and limits: A highly shared variant cluster was judged a likely technical artifact. Donors belonging to an Asian-associated ancestry cluster reportedly showed fewer N-insertions in productive TCRs than the roughly 700-donor mean, according to what a later analysis found.

The CDR3 runs 13 residues. Trimming left V 4 bases short and J 0 bases short, with 7 bases between. The V gene's germline CDR1 is MNHEY and CDR2 SMNVEV (reference sequence). On this clone itself: What it binds is not known.

The clonotype was recovered from a man in his forties in good health and CMV-seronegative. Sequences were obtained from PBMCs. The rearrangement uses TRBV27 and TRBJ2-7, with D unresolved. For the CDR3, the DNA is TGTGCCAGCAGTTCTCCTAACTCCTACGAGCAGTACTTC. Encoded protein: CASSSPNSYEQYF.